Detailed here is one T cell receptor beta chain. The antigen remains unidentified. The data belong to a study of PD-1 blockade in classical Hodgkin lymphoma. The method was immunoSEQ multiplex PCR; TCRdb's version includes in-frame clones alone and lacks a portion of them. The data show around 34,000 clones, less than 85% seen once. Study results and caveats: Those achieving complete response showed baseline diversity like newly diagnosed patients. Exclusion applied to patients who initiated nivolumab less than 1 year following ASCT. Significantly greater TCR diversity emerged by C4D1 in CD4+ cells but not CD8+ cells.

Exposure to brentuximab vedotin varied, and each patient had relapsed following autologous stem cell transplantation. Patients reached a best response of complete response, partial response or progressive disease. The CDR3 is 17 residues long. Trimming at V came to 6 bases and at J to 4 bases, leaving 11 bases not matched to a gene. CDR1 is ENHRY, CDR2 SYGVKD, per germline. The chain is built from TRBV10-3 and TRBJ1-6; 8 positions agree with TRBD1. The sample consisted of peripheral blood mononuclear cells (PBMCs), taken before the second cycle of nivolumab. The receptor was derived from a human donor with classical Hodgkin lymphoma. The CDR3 loop reads CAISLQGAPFYNSPLHF. The CDR3 nucleotides are TGTGCCATCAGCCTCCAGGGGGCTCCCTTTTATAATTCACCCCTCCACTTT.